This section outlines one TCR beta chain sequence together with its context. Its matching antigen is unknown. These data belong to a study of T cells in Graves' hyperthyroidism and ophthalmopathy. Trimming took 6 bases from V and 14 from J, leaving 22 bases between them. Germline-derived CDR1 and CDR2 are SQVTM and ANQGSEA. This CDR3 is built from 12 residues. Whole-study results and caveats: A model of 13 V-J features distinguished ophthalmopathy from stable hyperthyroidism.

What was amplified from RNA transcripts were TCR beta CDR3 regions. HTBI primers were employed in a first-round RT-PCR of the TCR CDR3. In TCRdb, the multiplex PCR reads were re-called with MiXCR into one record per CDR3 protein. The sample shows around 440,000 distinct CDR3 sequences, 15% to 18% of them seen only once. Sequenced: blood. The chain has TRBV29-1 and TRBJ1-1; TRBD1 is a possible D gene (6 bases). The source is a woman between 18 and 29 years old with Graves' hyperthyroidism. CDR3 amino acids: CSVSYSRTEEFF. DNA for the CDR3: TGCAGCGTGTCCTATTCCCGGACAGAGGAATTCTTT.